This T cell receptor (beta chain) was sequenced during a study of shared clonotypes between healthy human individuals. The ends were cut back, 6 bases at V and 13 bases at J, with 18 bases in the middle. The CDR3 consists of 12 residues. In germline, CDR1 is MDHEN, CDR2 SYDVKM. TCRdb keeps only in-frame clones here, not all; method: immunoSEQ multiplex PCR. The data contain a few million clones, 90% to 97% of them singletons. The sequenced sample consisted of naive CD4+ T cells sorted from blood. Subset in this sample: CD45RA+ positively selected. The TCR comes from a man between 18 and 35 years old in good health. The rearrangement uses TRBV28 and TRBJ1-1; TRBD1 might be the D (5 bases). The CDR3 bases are TGTGCCAGCAGCGGCGGCCCGGGGGGGGATTTCTTT. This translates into CASSGGPGGDFF.